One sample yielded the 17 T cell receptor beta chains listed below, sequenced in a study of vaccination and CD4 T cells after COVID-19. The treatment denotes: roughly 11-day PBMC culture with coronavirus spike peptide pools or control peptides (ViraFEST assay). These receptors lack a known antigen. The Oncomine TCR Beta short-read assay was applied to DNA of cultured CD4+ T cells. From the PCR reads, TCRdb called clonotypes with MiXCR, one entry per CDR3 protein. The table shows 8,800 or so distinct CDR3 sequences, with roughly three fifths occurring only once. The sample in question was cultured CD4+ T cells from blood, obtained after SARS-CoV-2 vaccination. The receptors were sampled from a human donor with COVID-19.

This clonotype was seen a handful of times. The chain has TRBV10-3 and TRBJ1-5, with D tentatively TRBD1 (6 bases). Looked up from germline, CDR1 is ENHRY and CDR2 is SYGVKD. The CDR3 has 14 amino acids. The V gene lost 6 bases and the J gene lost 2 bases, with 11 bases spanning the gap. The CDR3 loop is CAIRQGLGNQPQHF. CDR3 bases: TGTGCCATCAGACAGGGTTTGGGCAATCAGCCCCAGCATTTT.

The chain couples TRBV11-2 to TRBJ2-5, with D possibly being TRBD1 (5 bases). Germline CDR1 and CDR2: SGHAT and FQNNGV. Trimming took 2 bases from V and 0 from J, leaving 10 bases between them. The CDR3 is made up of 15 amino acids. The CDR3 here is CASSLNVGDQETQYF. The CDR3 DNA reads TGTGCCAGCAGCTTAAATGTAGGGGACCAAGAGACCCAGTACTTC.

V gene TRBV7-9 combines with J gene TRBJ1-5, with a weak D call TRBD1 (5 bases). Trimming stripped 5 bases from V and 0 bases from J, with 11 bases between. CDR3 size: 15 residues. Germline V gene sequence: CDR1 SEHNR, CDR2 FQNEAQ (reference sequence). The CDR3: CASSPGDGSNQPQHF. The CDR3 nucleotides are TGTGCCAGCAGCCCCGGGGACGGTAGCAATCAGCCCCAGCATTTT.

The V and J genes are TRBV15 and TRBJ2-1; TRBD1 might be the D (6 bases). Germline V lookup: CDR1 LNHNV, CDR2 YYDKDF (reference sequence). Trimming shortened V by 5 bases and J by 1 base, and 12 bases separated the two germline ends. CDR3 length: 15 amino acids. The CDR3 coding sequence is TGTGCCACCAGCCACAGGGAATTGTCCTACAATGAGCAGTTCTTC. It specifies CATSHRELSYNEQFF.

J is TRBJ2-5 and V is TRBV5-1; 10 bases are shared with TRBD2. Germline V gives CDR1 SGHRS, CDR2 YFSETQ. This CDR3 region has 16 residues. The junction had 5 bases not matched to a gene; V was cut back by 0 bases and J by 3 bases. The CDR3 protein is CASSLALAGAEETQYF. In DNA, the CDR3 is TGCGCCAGCAGCTTGGCCCTAGCGGGGGCGGAAGAGACCCAGTACTTC.

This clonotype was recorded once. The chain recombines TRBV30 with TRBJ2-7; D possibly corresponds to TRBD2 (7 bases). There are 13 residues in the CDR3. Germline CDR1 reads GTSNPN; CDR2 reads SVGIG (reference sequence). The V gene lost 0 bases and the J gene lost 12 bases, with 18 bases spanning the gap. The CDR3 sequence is CAWSVPGGGASYF. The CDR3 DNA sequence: TGTGCCTGGAGTGTTCCCGGTGGGGGGGCATCGTACTTC.

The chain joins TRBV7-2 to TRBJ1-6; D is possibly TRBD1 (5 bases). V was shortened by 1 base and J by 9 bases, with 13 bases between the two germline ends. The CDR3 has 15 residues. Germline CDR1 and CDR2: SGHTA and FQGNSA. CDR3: CASSLGRSGGSPLHF. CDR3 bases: TGTGCCAGCAGCTTAGGTCGCAGTGGGGGTTCACCCCTCCACTTT.

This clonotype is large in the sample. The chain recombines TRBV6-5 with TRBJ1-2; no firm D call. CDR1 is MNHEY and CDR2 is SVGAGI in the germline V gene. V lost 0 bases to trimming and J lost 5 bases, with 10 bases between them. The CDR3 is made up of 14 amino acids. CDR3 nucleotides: TGTGCCAGCAGTTACTCGCAAGCCCCTTATGGCTACACCTTC. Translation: CASSYSQAPYGYTF.

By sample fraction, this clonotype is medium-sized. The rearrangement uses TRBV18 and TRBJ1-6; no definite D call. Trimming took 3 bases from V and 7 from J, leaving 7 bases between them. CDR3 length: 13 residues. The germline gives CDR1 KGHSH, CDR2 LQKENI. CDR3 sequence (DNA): TGTGCCAGCTCACCCAATGTCAATTCACCCCTCCACTTT. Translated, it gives CASSPNVNSPLHF.

Written as DNA, the CDR3 is TGCAGTGTTACCCAGGGTTTGGGAGAGACCCAGTACTTC. Its translation: CSVTQGLGETQYF. The V call is TRBV20-1, the J call TRBJ2-5, with D possibly being TRBD1 (5 bases). V lost 7 bases and J 4 bases, leaving 16 bases between the germline ends. This CDR3 has 13 amino acids. Germline V gene lookup returns CDR1 DFQATT and CDR2 SNEGSKA (reference sequence).

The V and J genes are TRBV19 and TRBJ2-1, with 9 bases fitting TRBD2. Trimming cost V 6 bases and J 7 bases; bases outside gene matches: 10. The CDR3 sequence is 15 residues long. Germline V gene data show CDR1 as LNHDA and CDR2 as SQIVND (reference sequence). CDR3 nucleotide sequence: TGTGCCAGTAGCCGGAGGGCGGGGGGGGCGAATGAGCAGTTCTTC. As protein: CASSRRAGGANEQFF.

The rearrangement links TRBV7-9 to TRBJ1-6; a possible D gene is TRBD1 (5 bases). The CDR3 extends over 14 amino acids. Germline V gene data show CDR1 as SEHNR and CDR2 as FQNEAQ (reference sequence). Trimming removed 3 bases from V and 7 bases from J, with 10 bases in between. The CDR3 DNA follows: TGTGCCAGCAGCTTCGGCAGGGAAAATTCACCCCTCCACTTT. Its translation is CASSFGRENSPLHF.

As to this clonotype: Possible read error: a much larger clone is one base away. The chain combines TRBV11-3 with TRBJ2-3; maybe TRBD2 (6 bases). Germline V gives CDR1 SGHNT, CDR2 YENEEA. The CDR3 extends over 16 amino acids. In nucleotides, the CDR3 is TGTGCCGGCAGACGTTGCCCTGCGGGGTCCACAGATACGCAGTATTTT. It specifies CAGRRCPAGSTDTQYF.

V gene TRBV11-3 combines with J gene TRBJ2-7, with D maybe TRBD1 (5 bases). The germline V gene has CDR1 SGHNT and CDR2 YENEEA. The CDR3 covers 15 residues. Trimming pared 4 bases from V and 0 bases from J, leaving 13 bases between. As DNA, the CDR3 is TGTGCCAGCAGCTCGGATCGCAGGGCCTCCTACGAGCAGTACTTC. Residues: CASSSDRRASYEQYF.

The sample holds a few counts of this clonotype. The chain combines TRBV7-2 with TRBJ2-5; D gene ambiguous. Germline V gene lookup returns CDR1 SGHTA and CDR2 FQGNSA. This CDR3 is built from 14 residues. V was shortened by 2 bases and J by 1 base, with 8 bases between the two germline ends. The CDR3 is CASSLLSAQETQYF. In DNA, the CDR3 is TGTGCCAGCAGCTTATTGTCCGCCCAAGAGACCCAGTACTTC.

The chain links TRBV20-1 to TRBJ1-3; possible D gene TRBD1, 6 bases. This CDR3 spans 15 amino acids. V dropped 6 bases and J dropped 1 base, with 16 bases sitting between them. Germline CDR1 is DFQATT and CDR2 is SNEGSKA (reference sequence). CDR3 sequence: CSAVGGTSSGNTIYF. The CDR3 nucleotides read TGCAGTGCGGTGGGGGGGACATCATCTGGAAACACCATATATTTT.

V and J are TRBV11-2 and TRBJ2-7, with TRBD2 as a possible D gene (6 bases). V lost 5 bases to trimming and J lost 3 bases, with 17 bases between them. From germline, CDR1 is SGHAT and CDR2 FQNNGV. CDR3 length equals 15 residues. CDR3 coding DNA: TGTGCCAGCAGCATGAGTACGAGGACTAACTACGAGCAGTACTTC. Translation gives CASSMSTRTNYEQYF.